This T cell receptor (beta chain) was sequenced during a study of T cell clones after liver transplantation. Overall study context: Three of eight recipients were HCV-positive; others had non-autoimmune, non-viral indications. Standard immunosuppression, with no induction, continued until 12-24 months after transplant.

The germline V gene has CDR1 MDHEN and CDR2 SYDVKM. There are 15 residues in the CDR3. Trimming removed 3 bases at V and 3 bases at J, with 15 bases between. TCRdb's copy holds only in-frame clones and misses some; the assay was immunoSEQ multiplex PCR. Seen here are around 30,000 clones, around 96% observed once, and the top ten hold roughly 26%. Sequencing used CD8+ T cells from blood, obtained 12 months after liver transplant. The chain links TRBV28 to TRBJ2-7; maybe TRBD2 (7 bases). This receptor was identified in a human patient who received a liver transplant. Among the T cells, some may be from the graft donor. The CDR3 reads CASSLGYRGGYEQYF. The DNA of the CDR3 is TGTGCCAGCAGTTTGGGATATAGGGGGGGCTACGAGCAGTACTTC.